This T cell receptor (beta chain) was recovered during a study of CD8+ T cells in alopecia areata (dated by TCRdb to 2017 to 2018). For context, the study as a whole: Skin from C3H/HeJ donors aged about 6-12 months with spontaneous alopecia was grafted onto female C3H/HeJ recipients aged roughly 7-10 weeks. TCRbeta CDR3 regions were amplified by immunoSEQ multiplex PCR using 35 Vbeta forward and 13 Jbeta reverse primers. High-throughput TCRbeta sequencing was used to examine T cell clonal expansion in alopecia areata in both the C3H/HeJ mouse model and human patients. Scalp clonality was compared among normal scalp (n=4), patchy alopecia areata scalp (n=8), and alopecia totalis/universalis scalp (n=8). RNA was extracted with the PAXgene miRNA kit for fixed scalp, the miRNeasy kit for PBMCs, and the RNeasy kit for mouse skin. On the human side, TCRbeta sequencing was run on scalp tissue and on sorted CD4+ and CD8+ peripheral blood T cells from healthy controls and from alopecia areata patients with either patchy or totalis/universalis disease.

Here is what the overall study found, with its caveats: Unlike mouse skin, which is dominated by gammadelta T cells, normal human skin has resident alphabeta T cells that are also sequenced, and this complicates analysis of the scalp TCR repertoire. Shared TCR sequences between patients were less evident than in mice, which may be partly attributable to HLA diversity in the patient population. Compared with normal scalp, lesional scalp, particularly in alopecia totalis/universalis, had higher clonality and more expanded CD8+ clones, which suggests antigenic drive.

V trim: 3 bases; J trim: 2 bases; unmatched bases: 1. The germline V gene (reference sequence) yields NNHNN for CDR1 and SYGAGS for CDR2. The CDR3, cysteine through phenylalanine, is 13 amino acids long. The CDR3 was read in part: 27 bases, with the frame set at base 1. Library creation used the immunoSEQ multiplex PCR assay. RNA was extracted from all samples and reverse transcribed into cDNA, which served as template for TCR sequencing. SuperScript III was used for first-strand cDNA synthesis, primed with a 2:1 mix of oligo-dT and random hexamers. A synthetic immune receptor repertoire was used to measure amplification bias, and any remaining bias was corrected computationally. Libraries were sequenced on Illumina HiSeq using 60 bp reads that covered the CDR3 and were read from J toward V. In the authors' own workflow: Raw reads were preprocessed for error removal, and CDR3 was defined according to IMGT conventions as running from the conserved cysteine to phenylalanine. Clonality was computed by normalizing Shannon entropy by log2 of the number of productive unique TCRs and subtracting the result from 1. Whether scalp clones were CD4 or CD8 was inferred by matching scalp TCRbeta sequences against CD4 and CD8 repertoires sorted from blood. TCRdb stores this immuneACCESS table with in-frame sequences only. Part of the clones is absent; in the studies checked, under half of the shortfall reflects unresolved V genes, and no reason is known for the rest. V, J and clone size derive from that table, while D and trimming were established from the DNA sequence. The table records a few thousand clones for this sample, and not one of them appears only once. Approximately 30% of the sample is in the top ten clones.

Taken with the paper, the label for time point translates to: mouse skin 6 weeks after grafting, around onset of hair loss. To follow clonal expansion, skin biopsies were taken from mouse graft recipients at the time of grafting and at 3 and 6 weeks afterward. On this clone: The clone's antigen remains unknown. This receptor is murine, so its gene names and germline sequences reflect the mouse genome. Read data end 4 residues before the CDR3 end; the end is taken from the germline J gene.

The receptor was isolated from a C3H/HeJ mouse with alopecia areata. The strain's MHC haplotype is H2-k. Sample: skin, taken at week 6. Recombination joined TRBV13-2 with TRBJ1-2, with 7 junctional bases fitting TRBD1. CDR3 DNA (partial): TGTGCCAGCGGTGCCAGGGGGAACTCC. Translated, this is CASGARGNS. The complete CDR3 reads CASGARGNSDYTF.